A selection of T cell receptor beta chains follows, all from one sample in a study of cytomegalovirus exposure and HLA in healthy donors. Measured with immunoSEQ multiplex PCR; TCRdb has only the in-frame clones, and not every one. The data hold more than 150,000 clones, with roughly 80% observed a single time. Material for sequencing was PBMCs. The receptor set was obtained from a boy aged 10-17 years in good health and CMV-seronegative. Both conserved end residues are part of each CDR3. A D gene is named only where the DNA matches it firmly. A clone size is listed for some rows: how often the clone was seen (once, few, many), or a class if it is expanded.

D gene,J gene,clone size,V gene,CDR3 protein,CDR3 DNA
-,TRBJ1-1,-,TRBV19,CASSIGRTTEAFF,TGTGCCAGTAGTATAGGGAGGACCACTGAAGCTTTCTTT
TRBD2,TRBJ2-1,-,TRBV7-2,CASSLIAGGPDEQFF,TGTGCCAGCAGCTTAATAGCGGGGGGGCCGGATGAGCAGTTCTTC
TRBD1,TRBJ2-1,-,TRBV9,CASSAPRDRDSLHNEQFF,TGTGCCAGCAGCGCCCCCCGGGACAGGGATTCACTACACAATGAGCAGTTCTTC
-,TRBJ1-1,-,TRBV5-1,CASSSTFADTEAFF,TGCGCCAGCAGCTCCACCTTTGCAGACACTGAAGCTTTCTTT
-,TRBJ1-4,-,TRBV7-9,CASSLVSVEDSPGKLFF,TGTGCCAGCAGCTTAGTAAGCGTCGAGGACAGCCCTGGGAAACTGTTTTTT
-,TRBJ2-3,once,TRBV12-5,CASGLGRTVGTDTQYF,TGTGCTAGTGGTTTAGGTCGGACAGTGGGCACAGATACGCAGTATTTT
-,TRBJ2-7,-,TRBV6-1,CASSEGQFYEQYF,TGTGCCAGCAGTGAAGGGCAGTTCTACGAGCAGTACTTC
-,TRBJ2-5,-,TRBV9,CASSTNQETQYF,TGTGCCAGCAGCACAAACCAAGAGACCCAGTACTTC
-,TRBJ1-3,-,TRBV5-4,CASSLDPGFSGNTIYF,TGTGCCAGCAGCTTGGACCCAGGGTTTAGTGGAAACACCATATATTTT
-,TRBJ2-7,few,TRBV5-4,CASTRQGYEQYF,TGTGCCAGCACCCGCCAGGGATACGAGCAGTACTTC
-,TRBJ2-6,-,TRBV5-5,CASSLERQILSGANVLTF,TGTGCCAGCAGCTTGGAACGACAGATCCTCTCTGGGGCCAACGTCCTGACTTTC
-,TRBJ2-7,once,TRBV6-5,CASSTTGTLYEQYF,TGTGCCAGCAGTACAACCGGGACTCTCTACGAGCAGTACTTC
-,TRBJ1-2,-,TRBV5-1,CASSRDTRGYGYTF,TGCGCCAGCAGCAGGGACACTAGGGGCTATGGCTACACCTTC
-,TRBJ1-5,-,TRBV6-5,CASGLDSNQPQHF,TGTGCCAGCGGACTTGATAGCAATCAGCCCCAGCATTTT
TRBD1,TRBJ1-3,-,TRBV6-5,CASSSDRSSGNTIYF,TGTGCCAGCAGTTCGGACAGGAGCTCTGGAAACACCATATATTTT
-,TRBJ2-7,-,TRBV30,CAWSIREWYEQYF,TGTGCCTGGAGTATTAGGGAGTGGTACGAGCAGTACTTC
TRBD1,TRBJ1-4,-,TRBV25-1,CASSDLGTGDEKLFF,TGTGCCAGCAGTGACCTGGGGACAGGGGATGAAAAACTGTTTTTT
TRBD1,TRBJ1-1,-,TRBV5-1,CASSLHNTGDRAEAFF,TGCGCCAGCAGCTTACATAACACAGGGGATCGGGCTGAAGCTTTCTTT
TRBD2,TRBJ2-7,-,TRBV2,CASSGGLAYSYEQYF,TGTGCCAGCAGTGGCGGACTAGCGTACTCCTACGAGCAGTACTTC
-,TRBJ2-7,-,TRBV7-8,CASSVDRISYEQYF,TGTGCCAGCAGCGTCGACAGGATCTCCTACGAGCAGTACTTC
-,TRBJ1-6,once,TRBV4-3,CASSQGGRRDSPLHF,TGCGCCAGCAGCCAAGGTGGCAGGCGGGATTCACCCCTCCACTTT
TRBD1,TRBJ1-1,few,TRBV10-3,CAMGQGDTEAFF,TGTGCCATGGGACAGGGAGATACTGAAGCTTTCTTT
-,TRBJ1-1,-,TRBV4-2,CASSQMVGWDNGGTEAFF,TGTGCCAGCAGCCAAATGGTGGGCTGGGACAATGGGGGCACTGAAGCTTTCTTT
TRBD1,TRBJ2-4,-,TRBV6-1,CASTTLRQGRGIQYF,TGTGCCAGCACGACGTTACGACAGGGAAGGGGCATTCAGTACTTC
TRBD2,TRBJ2-7,-,TRBV15,CATSRVSLSGTNYEQYF,TGTGCCACCAGCAGAGTATCTCTAAGCGGGACGAACTACGAGCAGTACTTC
-,TRBJ2-4,-,TRBV5-6,CASSLAETKNIQYF,TGTGCCAGCAGCTTGGCGGAGACCAAAAACATTCAGTACTTC
-,TRBJ1-1,-,TRBV29-1,CSGERLGNTEAFF,TGCAGCGGGGAGCGGTTAGGGAACACTGAAGCTTTCTTT
-,TRBJ2-7,few,TRBV5-4,CASSLRGARHYEQYF,TGTGCCAGCAGCTTGCGGGGGGCGCGTCACTACGAGCAGTACTTC
TRBD2,TRBJ2-1,-,TRBV6-1,CASSPLAGDTNEQFF,TGTGCCAGCAGTCCACTAGCGGGAGACACGAATGAGCAGTTCTTC
TRBD2,TRBJ2-7,-,TRBV5-4,CASSFGGTGNYEQYF,TGTGCCAGCAGCTTCGGGGGGACGGGAAACTACGAGCAGTACTTC
-,TRBJ1-2,-,TRBV18,CASSPEGVGYGYTF,TGTGCCAGCTCACCTGAGGGGGTGGGGTATGGCTACACCTTC
TRBD2,TRBJ2-5,-,TRBV7-3,CASSLGLAGAEETQYF,TGTGCCAGCAGCTTGGGACTAGCGGGAGCAGAGGAGACCCAGTACTTC
-,TRBJ1-2,-,TRBV14,CASSPLGGAGDYGYTF,TGTGCCAGCAGCCCACTAGGAGGGGCGGGGGACTATGGCTACACCTTC
TRBD1,TRBJ2-1,-,TRBV15,CATSSGQGYNEQFF,TGTGCCACCAGCTCGGGACAGGGATACAATGAGCAGTTCTTC
-,TRBJ2-1,-,TRBV10-2,CASWDTYNEQFF,TGCGCCAGCTGGGACACGTACAATGAGCAGTTCTTC
TRBD2,TRBJ2-5,-,TRBV15,CATRAGGVEQETQYF,TGTGCCACAAGAGCGGGGGGAGTAGAACAAGAGACCCAGTACTTC
TRBD1,TRBJ1-3,-,TRBV5-6,CASSYDRVAGNTIYF,TGTGCCAGCAGCTATGACAGGGTCGCAGGAAACACCATATATTTT
TRBD1,TRBJ1-4,-,TRBV4-1,CASSRLRAGQINEKLFF,TGCGCCAGCAGCCGCTTAAGGGCGGGACAGATTAATGAAAAACTGTTTTTT
TRBD1,TRBJ1-1,-,TRBV19,CASSIRDREEAFF,TGTGCCAGTAGTATAAGGGACAGGGAGGAAGCTTTCTTT
-,TRBJ1-4,-,TRBV5-4,CASSLEGLNEKLFF,TGTGCCAGCAGCTTGGAAGGACTAAATGAAAAACTGTTTTTT
TRBD1,TRBJ1-3,-,TRBV2,CASTRQGILGNTIYF,TGTGCCAGCACCCGACAGGGAATATTGGGGAACACCATATATTTT
-,TRBJ1-3,-,TRBV7-8,CASSPPTASGNTIYF,TGTGCCAGCAGCCCTCCCACAGCCTCTGGAAACACCATATATTTT
TRBD1,TRBJ1-6,-,TRBV5-4,CASSWGTGNLSPLHF,TGTGCCAGCAGCTGGGGGACAGGGAATCTATCACCCCTCCACTTT
TRBD2,TRBJ2-1,-,TRBV7-3,CASSLGQREGDNEQFF,TGTGCCAGCAGCTTAGGGCAGCGGGAGGGTGACAATGAGCAGTTCTTC
-,TRBJ2-7,-,TRBV4-2,CASSQVSSDSPLEQYF,TGTGCCAGCAGCCAAGTGTCCTCTGACTCACCTCTCGAGCAGTACTTC
TRBD2,TRBJ2-1,-,TRBV4-3,CASSQTLAGSYNEQFF,TGCGCCAGCAGCCAAACCCTAGCGGGCTCCTACAATGAGCAGTTCTTC
-,TRBJ2-7,-,TRBV5-8,CASSSQVINYEQYF,TGTGCCAGCAGCTCACAGGTGATTAACTACGAGCAGTACTTC
-,TRBJ1-2,once,TRBV4-3,CASSQDGGPLYGYTF,TGCGCCAGCAGCCAAGACGGGGGGCCTCTCTATGGCTACACCTTC
TRBD1,TRBJ2-7,-,TRBV4-1,CASSQDNTGTGVYEQYF,TGCGCCAGCAGCCAGGATAACACCGGGACAGGAGTCTACGAGCAGTACTTC
TRBD1,TRBJ1-1,-,TRBV27,CASSLSGTGFTEAFF,TGTGCCAGCAGTTTATCCGGGACAGGGTTCACTGAAGCTTTCTTT
-,TRBJ1-2,-,TRBV27,CASSTYPPYGYTF,TGTGCCAGCAGTACCTACCCTCCCTATGGCTACACCTTC